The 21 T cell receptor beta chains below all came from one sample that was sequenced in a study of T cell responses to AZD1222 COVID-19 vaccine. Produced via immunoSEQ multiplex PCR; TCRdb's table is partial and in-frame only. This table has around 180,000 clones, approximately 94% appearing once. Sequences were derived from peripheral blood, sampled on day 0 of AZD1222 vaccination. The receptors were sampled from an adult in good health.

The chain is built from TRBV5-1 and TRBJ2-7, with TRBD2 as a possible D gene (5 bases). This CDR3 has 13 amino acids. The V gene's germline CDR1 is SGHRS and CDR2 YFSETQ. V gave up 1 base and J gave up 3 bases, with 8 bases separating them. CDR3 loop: CASSLRDFYEQYF. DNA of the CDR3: TGCGCCAGCAGCTTGCGGGATTTCTACGAGCAGTACTTC.

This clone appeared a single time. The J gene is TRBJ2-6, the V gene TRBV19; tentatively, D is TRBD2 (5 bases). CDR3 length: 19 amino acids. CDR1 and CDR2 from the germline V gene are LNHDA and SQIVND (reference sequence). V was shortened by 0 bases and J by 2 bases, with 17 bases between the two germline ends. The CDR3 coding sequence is TGTGCCAGTAGTATAGATCGGGTGGGAGACCCTGCTGGGGCCAACGTCCTGACTTTC. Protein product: CASSIDRVGDPAGANVLTF.

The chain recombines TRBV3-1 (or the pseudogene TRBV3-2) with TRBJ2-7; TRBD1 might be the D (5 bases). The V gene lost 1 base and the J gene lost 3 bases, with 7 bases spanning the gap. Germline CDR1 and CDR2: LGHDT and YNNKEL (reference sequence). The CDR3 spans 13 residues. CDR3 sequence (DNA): TGTGCCAGCAGCCAAGTTGGACACTACGAGCAGTACTTC. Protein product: CASSQVGHYEQYF.

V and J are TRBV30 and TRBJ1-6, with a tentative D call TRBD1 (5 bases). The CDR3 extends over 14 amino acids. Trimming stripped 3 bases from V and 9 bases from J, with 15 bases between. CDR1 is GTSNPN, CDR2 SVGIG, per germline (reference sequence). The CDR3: CAWRPQGVTSPLHF. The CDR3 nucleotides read TGTGCCTGGAGGCCCCAAGGGGTAACTTCACCCCTCCACTTT.

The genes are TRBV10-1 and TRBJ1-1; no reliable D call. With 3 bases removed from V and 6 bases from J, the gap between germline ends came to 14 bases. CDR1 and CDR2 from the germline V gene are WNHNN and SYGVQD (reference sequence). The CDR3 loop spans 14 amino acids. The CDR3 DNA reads TGCGCCAGCAGTGATACCGGGATAGGTTCTGAAGCTTTCTTT. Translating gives CASSDTGIGSEAFF.

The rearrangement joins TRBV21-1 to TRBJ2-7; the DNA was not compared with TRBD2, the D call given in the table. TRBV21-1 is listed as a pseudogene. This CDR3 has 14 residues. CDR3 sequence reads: CASSSRLAPYEQYF. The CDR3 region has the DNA TGTGCCAGCAGTTCCCGACTAGCGCCCTACGAGCAGTACTTC.

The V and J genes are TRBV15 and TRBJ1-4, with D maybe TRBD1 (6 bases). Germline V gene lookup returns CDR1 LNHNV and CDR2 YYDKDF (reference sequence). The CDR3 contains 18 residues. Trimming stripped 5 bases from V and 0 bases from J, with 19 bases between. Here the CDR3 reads CATSRTDEMDSTNEKLFF. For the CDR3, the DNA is TGTGCCACCAGCCGGACAGATGAGATGGATTCAACTAATGAAAAACTGTTTTTT.

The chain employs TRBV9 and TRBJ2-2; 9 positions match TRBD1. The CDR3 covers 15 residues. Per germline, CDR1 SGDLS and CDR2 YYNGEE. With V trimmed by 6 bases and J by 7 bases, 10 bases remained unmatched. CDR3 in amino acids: CASKAGTGSRGELFF. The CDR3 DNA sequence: TGTGCCAGCAAGGCTGGGACAGGGAGTCGCGGGGAGCTGTTTTTT.

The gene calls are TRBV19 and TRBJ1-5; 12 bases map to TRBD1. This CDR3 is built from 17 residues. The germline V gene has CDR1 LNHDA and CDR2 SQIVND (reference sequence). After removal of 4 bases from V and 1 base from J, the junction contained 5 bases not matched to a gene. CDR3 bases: TGTGCCAGTAGTACCGGGACAGGGGGCGCGAGCAATCAGCCCCAGCATTTT. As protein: CASSTGTGGASNQPQHF.

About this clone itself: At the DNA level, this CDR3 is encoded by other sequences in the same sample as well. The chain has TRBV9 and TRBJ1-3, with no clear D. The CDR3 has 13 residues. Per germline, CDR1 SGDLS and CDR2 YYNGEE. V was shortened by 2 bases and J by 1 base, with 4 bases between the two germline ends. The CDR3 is CASSVGSGNTIYF. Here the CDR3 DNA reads TGTGCCAGCAGCGTTGGATCTGGAAACACCATATATTTT.

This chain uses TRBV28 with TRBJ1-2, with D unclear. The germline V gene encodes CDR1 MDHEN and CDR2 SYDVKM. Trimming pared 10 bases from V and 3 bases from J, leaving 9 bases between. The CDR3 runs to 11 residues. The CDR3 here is CATHSDYGYTF. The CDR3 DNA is TGTGCCACACACTCTGACTATGGCTACACCTTC.

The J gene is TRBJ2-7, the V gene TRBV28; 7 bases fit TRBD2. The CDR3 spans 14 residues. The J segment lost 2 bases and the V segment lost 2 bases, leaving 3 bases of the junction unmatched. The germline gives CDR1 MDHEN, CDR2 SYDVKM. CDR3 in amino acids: CASSLLAVTYEQYF. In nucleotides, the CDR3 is TGTGCCAGCAGTTTACTAGCGGTGACCTACGAGCAGTACTTC. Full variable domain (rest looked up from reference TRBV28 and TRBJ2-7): DVKVTQSSRYLVKRTGEKVFLECVQDMDHENMFWYRQDPGLGLRLIYFSYDVKMKEKGDIPEGYSVSREKKERFSLILESASTNQTSMYLCASSLLAVTYEQYFGPGTRLTVT.

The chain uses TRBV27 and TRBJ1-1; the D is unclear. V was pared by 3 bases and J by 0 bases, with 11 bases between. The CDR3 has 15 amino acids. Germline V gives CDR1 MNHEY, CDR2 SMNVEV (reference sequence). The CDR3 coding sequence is TGTGCCAGCAGTTTTTCTATAGGGATGAACACTGAAGCTTTCTTT. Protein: CASSFSIGMNTEAFF.

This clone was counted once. The CDR3 DNA follows: TGTGCCAGCAGAACCGCCCCAACTAGTGCTGAGCAGTTCTTC. The encoded protein is CASRTAPTSAEQFF. This chain links TRBV11-2 with TRBJ2-1, with D possibly being TRBD2 (5 bases). Germline-derived CDR1 and CDR2 are SGHAT and FQNNGV. The CDR3 extends over 14 amino acids. V was shortened by 6 bases and J by 9 bases, with 18 bases between the two germline ends. Together with reference TRBV11-2 and TRBJ2-1, the CDR3 gives the full variable domain: EAGVAQSPRYKIIEKRQSVAFWCNPISGHATLYWYQQILGQGPKLLIQFQNNGVVDDSQLPKDRFSAERLKGVDSTLKIQPAKLEDSAVYLCASRTAPTSAEQFFGPGTRLTVL.

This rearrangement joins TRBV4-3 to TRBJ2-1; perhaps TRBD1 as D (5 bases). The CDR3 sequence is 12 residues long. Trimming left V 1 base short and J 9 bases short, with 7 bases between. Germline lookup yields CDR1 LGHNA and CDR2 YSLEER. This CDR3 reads CASSQGGSEQFF. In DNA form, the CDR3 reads TGCGCCAGCAGCCAAGGGGGCAGTGAGCAGTTCTTC.

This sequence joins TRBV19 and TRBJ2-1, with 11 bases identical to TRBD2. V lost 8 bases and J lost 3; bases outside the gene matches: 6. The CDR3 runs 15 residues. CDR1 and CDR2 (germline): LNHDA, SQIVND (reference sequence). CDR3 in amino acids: CASSIAGGLYNEQFF. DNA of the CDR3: TGTGCCAGTTCTATAGCGGGAGGGCTCTACAATGAGCAGTTCTTC.

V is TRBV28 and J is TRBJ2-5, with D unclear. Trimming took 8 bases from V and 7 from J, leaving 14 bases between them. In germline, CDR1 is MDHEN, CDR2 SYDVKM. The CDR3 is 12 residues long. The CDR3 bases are TGTGCCAGCGGTCTGGGCTTGGGGACCCAGTACTTC. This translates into CASGLGLGTQYF.

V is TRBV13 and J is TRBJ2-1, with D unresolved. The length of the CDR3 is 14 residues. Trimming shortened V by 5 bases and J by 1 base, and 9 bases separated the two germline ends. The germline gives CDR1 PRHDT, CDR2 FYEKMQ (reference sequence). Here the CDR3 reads CASSPVRSYNEQFF. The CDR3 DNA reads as TGTGCCAGCAGCCCGGTTCGGTCCTACAATGAGCAGTTCTTC.

The CDR3 is CASSLMTGQETQYF. CDR3 coding DNA: TGTGCCAGCAGCCTCATGACAGGGCAAGAGACCCAGTACTTC. The V call is TRBV6-5, the J call TRBJ2-5; 7 positions agree with TRBD1. Germline CDR1 and CDR2: MNHEY and SVGAGI. The CDR3 length is 14 residues. The junction had 6 bases not matched to a gene; V was cut back by 6 bases and J by 2 bases.

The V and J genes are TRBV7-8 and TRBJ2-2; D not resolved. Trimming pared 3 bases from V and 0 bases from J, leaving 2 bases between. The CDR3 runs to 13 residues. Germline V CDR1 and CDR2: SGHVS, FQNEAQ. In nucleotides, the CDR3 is TGTGCCAGCAGCTTTACGAACACCGGGGAGCTGTTTTTT. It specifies CASSFTNTGELFF.

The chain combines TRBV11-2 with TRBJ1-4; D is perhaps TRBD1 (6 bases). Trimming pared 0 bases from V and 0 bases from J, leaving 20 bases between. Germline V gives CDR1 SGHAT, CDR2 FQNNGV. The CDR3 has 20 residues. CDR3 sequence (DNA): TGTGCCAGCAGCTTAGAATCCCGGGGGCGCTTGGTAGCAACTAATGAAAAACTGTTTTTT. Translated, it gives CASSLESRGRLVATNEKLFF.